The present TCR beta chain was sequenced within a study of cytomegalovirus exposure and HLA in healthy donors. This CDR3 spans 14 amino acids. CDR1 is SEHNR, CDR2 FQNEAQ, per germline (reference sequence). V dropped 7 bases and J dropped 7; count of bases not matched to a gene: 11. In the PCR, 60 Vbeta and 13 Jbeta primers were used. Some clones are missing from TCRdb's copy, which holds only in-frame ones; the method was immunoSEQ multiplex PCR. The sample contains roughly 160,000 clones, roughly 76% of which appear only once. This chain links TRBV7-9 with TRBJ1-2; 8 bases are a match to TRBD1. The TCR was taken from a man in his sixties in good health and CMV-seronegative. Sequencing was carried out using PBMCs. Here the CDR3 reads CASNFGTGLSGYTF. The CDR3 nucleotides are TGTGCCAGCAACTTTGGGACAGGATTAAGTGGCTACACCTTC.